This T cell receptor beta chain was profiled in a study of blood T cell repertoires in COVID-19. Study information: The United States, Italy and Spain provided the acute and convalescent COVID-19 samples.

Germline V gene sequence: CDR1 SGHNT, CDR2 YENEEA. CDR3 size: 16 residues. The ends lost 5 bases at V and 5 bases at J; junction bases unmatched: 7. Measured with immunoSEQ multiplex PCR; TCRdb has only the in-frame clones, and not every one. Found here are roughly 150,000 clones, over 75% of them singletons; the top ten hold around 2.7%. This clonotype was obtained from a man aged 65-85 years with acute or convalescent COVID-19. V is TRBV11-3 and J is TRBJ2-1, with 12 nucleotides matching TRBD2. Material: peripheral blood. The CDR3 coding sequence is TGTGCCAGCAGCCGAGACGGACTAGCGGGAAACAATGAGCAGTTCTTC. Its translation is CASSRDGLAGNNEQFF.